The entry that follows covers one T cell receptor beta chain sequence. The V and J ends lost 4 bases and 1 base respectively, with 13 bases between them. Germline V gene sequence: CDR1 LGHDT, CDR2 YNNKEL (reference sequence). The CDR3 contains 15 residues. This entry is derived from a study of blood T cell repertoires in COVID-19. Profiled with immunoSEQ multiplex PCR; TCRdb holds only in-frame clones, not every one. The table includes about 120,000 clones, around 90% detected once. The sample taken for sequencing was peripheral blood. The chain links TRBV3-1 (or the pseudogene TRBV3-2) to TRBJ1-1; D is possibly TRBD1 (5 bases). This TCR came from a woman in her sixties with COVID-19, enrolled during active disease. The CDR3 loop is CASSPTGVGNTEAFF. The CDR3 bases are TGTGCCAGCAGCCCTACGGGGGTCGGGAACACTGAAGCTTTCTTT.